The subject of this entry is one TCR beta chain. These data belong to a study of cytomegalovirus exposure and HLA in healthy donors. Germline lookup yields CDR1 MNHNS and CDR2 SASEGT. The V and J ends lost 6 bases and 3 bases, in that order; junction bases with no gene match: 7. The CDR3 length is 15 residues. The PCR used 60 Vbeta and 13 Jbeta primers. Measured with immunoSEQ multiplex PCR; TCRdb has only the in-frame clones, and not every one. Its clone listing holds roughly 41,000 clones. This TCR came from a woman in her 40s in good health and CMV-seronegative. The sequencing sample was made of PBMCs. V is TRBV6-1 and J is TRBJ1-4, with 7 bases aligning to TRBD1. CDR3 sequence reads: CASSKEGAANEKLFF. Written as DNA, the CDR3 is TGTGCCAGCAGCAAGGAGGGGGCAGCTAATGAAAAACTGTTTTTT.